This paragraph reports one T cell receptor beta chain. TCRdb re-analysed the RACE reads in MiXCR, keeping a single row per CDR3 protein. The sample shows more than 250,000 distinct CDR3 sequences, more than 6.5% of them seen only once. These data are taken from a study of human T cells and chemical hapten exposure. About the study: Patients' scalps got diphenylcyclopropenone weekly throughout the approximately 25-week study. Among samples, TCR yields varied mainly because of small differences in pooled library volume.

Germline-derived CDR1 and CDR2 are MNHEY and SVGAGI. This CDR3 spans 15 amino acids. Deletions cut 2 bases from V and 0 bases from J, with 11 bases between. Specified time point: pre-sensitization, week 0. Treatment here: therapeutic diphenylcyclopropenone sensitization with weekly scalp DPC. The gene calls are TRBV6-5 and TRBJ2-7; D gene ambiguous. Here the sequenced sample was whole blood, taken in connection with sensitization to the hapten diphenylcyclopropenone (DPC). The sequence derives from a woman in her thirties or forties with alopecia areata. Some clones in this sample may be carry-over from other donors' samples. CDR3 protein: CASSYVGATSYEQYF. CDR3 in DNA: TGTGCCAGCAGTTACGTGGGCGCAACCTCCTACGAGCAGTACTTC.